These 32 T cell receptor beta chains originate from one sample sequenced in a study of cytotoxic CD8 clonotypes in ibrutinib-treated CLL. The protocol was immunoSEQ multiplex PCR, while the TCRdb copy is restricted to in-frame clones and leaves out a portion. The sample includes roughly 14,000 clones, around 68% of them seen just once. Sequenced material: PBMCs, taken before ibrutinib treatment. Every receptor here comes from a human donor with chronic lymphocytic leukemia.

This clone was seen a handful of times. The chain is built from TRBV7-9 and TRBJ1-2; 9 nucleotides line up with TRBD1. This CDR3 contains 15 residues. The V gene's germline CDR1 is SEHNR and CDR2 FQNEAQ (reference sequence). The V segment lost 5 bases and the J segment 3 bases; nucleotides outside the gene matches: 7. CDR3 nucleotides: TGTGCCAGCAGCAGAAACAGGGGGCAAGACTATGGCTACACCTTC. Translation gives CASSRNRGQDYGYTF.

The rearrangement uses TRBV7-6 and TRBJ2-2; tentative D call: TRBD2 (6 bases). The V gene's germline CDR1 is SGHVS and CDR2 FNYEAQ. The V and J ends lost 2 bases and 8 bases respectively, with 21 bases between them. The CDR3 is made up of 17 amino acids. The CDR3 reads CASSLFGDFTLVGELFF. In DNA, the CDR3 is TGTGCCAGCAGCTTATTCGGGGACTTCACACTCGTAGGGGAGCTGTTTTTT.

V and J are TRBV19 and TRBJ1-2; D is possibly TRBD1 (5 bases). V gave up 3 bases and J gave up 3 bases, with 8 bases separating them. This CDR3 region has 13 residues. Germline CDR1 and CDR2: LNHDA and SQIVND (reference sequence). This CDR3 is CASSMGVYYGYTF. The CDR3 DNA is TGTGCCAGTAGTATGGGGGTTTACTATGGCTACACCTTC.

This chain joins TRBV5-1 and TRBJ1-1, with 7 bases fitting TRBD1. Germline CDR1 is SGHRS and CDR2 is YFSETQ. The CDR3 spans 13 residues. Trimming took 9 bases from V and 4 from J; bases not matched to a gene: 9. Here the CDR3 DNA reads TGCGCCACCTCCCAGGGGGGGGGCACTGAAGCTTTCTTT. This gives the protein CATSQGGGTEAFF.

This clone was picked up a small number of times. J is TRBJ1-2 and V is TRBV19; weak D call: TRBD1 (6 bases). V shed 3 bases and J shed 4 bases, with 18 bases lying between them. Germline V gene data show CDR1 as LNHDA and CDR2 as SQIVND (reference sequence). CDR3 length: 16 residues. For the CDR3, the DNA is TGTGCCAGTAGTATCCGACAGGCCCGGCTGGGCTATGGCTACACCTTC. It translates to CASSIRQARLGYGYTF. Based on the CDR3 plus reference TRBV19 and TRBJ1-2, the full variable domain is DGGITQSPKYLFRKEGQNVTLSCEQNLNHDAMYWYRQDPGQGLRLIYYSQIVNDFQKGDIAEGYSVSREKKESFPLTVTSAQKNPTAFYLCASSIRQARLGYGYTFGSGTRLTVV.

The J gene is TRBJ1-2, the V gene TRBV7-9; D might be TRBD1 (5 bases). The CDR3 sequence is 13 residues long. V was clipped by 6 bases and J by 7 bases, with 15 bases between them. Germline CDR1 SEHNR, CDR2 FQNEAQ (reference sequence). Here the CDR3 reads CASRGTSGGGYTF. The CDR3 bases are TGTGCCAGCAGGGGAACTTCCGGGGGTGGCTACACCTTC.

The rearrangement uses TRBV28 and TRBJ1-2; unclear D gene. Between the trimmed V and J ends, which lost 2 bases and 4 bases, there was a span of 14 bases. The CDR3 has 15 amino acids. Germline CDR1 and CDR2: MDHEN and SYDVKM. CDR3 coding DNA: TGTGCCAGCAGTTTAGCGGGCAGTGGTCGCTATGGCTACACCTTC. Its protein product is CASSLAGSGRYGYTF.

The V gene is TRBV10-3, the J gene TRBJ1-6; D is perhaps TRBD1 (6 bases). The V gene's germline CDR1 is ENHRY and CDR2 SYGVKD. V dropped 5 bases and J dropped 0 bases, with 14 bases sitting between them. This CDR3 has 17 amino acids. This CDR3 reads CAISTGTRSSYNSPLHF. CDR3 DNA sequence: TGTGCCATCAGTACGGGGACACGGAGCTCCTATAATTCACCCCTCCACTTT.

The gene calls are TRBV18 and TRBJ2-2; 10 nucleotides match TRBD2. J was trimmed by 6 bases and V by 2 bases; bases with no gene match: 6. This CDR3 region has 16 residues. CDR1 and CDR2 (germline): KGHSH, LQKENI. In DNA, the CDR3 is TGTGCCAGCTCACCAGGGCTAGCGGGAGTCTCCGGGGAGCTGTTTTTT. Translation: CASSPGLAGVSGELFF.

This clone appeared a few times. The chain is built from TRBV10-3 and TRBJ2-7, with D unclear. CDR1 is ENHRY and CDR2 is SYGVKD in the germline V gene. Trimming took 9 bases from V and 1 from J, leaving 13 bases between them. The CDR3 contains 13 residues. The DNA for the CDR3 is TGTGCCATAAGCGCCTCCCTTTCCTACGAGCAGTACTTC. It codes for CAISASLSYEQYF.

The chain employs TRBV6-4 and TRBJ2-7, with 10 bases lining up with TRBD2. The CDR3 covers 15 residues. CDR1 and CDR2 (germline): MRHNA, SNTAGT. Trimming removed 4 bases from V and 1 base from J; junction bases left unmatched: 4. The CDR3 loop reads CASSVRGLASYEQYF. As DNA, the CDR3 is TGTGCCAGCAGTGTGCGGGGACTAGCGTCCTACGAGCAGTACTTC.

The J gene is TRBJ1-4, the V gene TRBV28, with D hard to call. The V end was cut by 10 bases, the J end by 4 bases, with 10 bases between. The CDR3 is made up of 12 amino acids. The germline V gene encodes CDR1 MDHEN and CDR2 SYDVKM. The CDR3 protein is CATWDINEKLFF. The CDR3 DNA reads as TGTGCCACCTGGGATATTAATGAAAAACTGTTTTTT.

The chain combines TRBV30 with TRBJ2-7, with a weak D call TRBD2 (6 bases). The CDR3 totals 16 residues. V dropped 2 bases and J dropped 7 bases, with 24 bases sitting between them. The germline V gene encodes CDR1 GTSNPN and CDR2 SVGIG (reference sequence). Written as DNA, the CDR3 is TGTGCCTGGAGTCCAATAAGCGGCGGGGCACGGGGGGAGCAGTACTTC. Encoded protein: CAWSPISGGARGEQYF.

The V gene is TRBV6-5, the J gene TRBJ1-5, with 7 positions matching TRBD1. Unmatched junction bases numbered 6, after V lost 3 bases and J lost 7 bases. Germline V lookup: CDR1 MNHEY, CDR2 SVGAGI. The CDR3 contains 14 residues. CDR3: CASSYSEGAQPQHF. In nucleotides, the CDR3 is TGTGCCAGCAGTTATTCCGAGGGGGCGCAGCCCCAGCATTTT.

The chain combines TRBV5-1 with TRBJ2-7, with D tentatively TRBD1 (6 bases). CDR1 SGHRS and CDR2 YFSETQ come from the germline V gene. This CDR3 comprises 13 residues. V was shortened by 5 bases and J by 2 bases, with 11 bases between the two germline ends. CDR3 bases: TGCGCCAGCAGGGGGGACAACCCCTACGAGCAGTACTTC. Translated: CASRGDNPYEQYF.

The table lists this clone with a few counts. CDR3 loop: CASSLDRVAGELFF. The CDR3 nucleotides read TGTGCCAGCAGCCTCGACAGGGTCGCCGGGGAGCTGTTTTTT. J is TRBJ2-2 and V is TRBV27, with 7 bases that match TRBD1. Germline lookup yields CDR1 MNHEY and CDR2 SMNVEV (reference sequence). CDR3 length equals 14 residues. V gave up 6 bases and J gave up 6 bases; unmatched junction bases: 7.

This clone appeared a few times. The chain employs TRBV9 and TRBJ2-3; 8 bases are shared with TRBD2. The V gene's germline CDR1 is SGDLS and CDR2 YYNGEE. The CDR3 sequence is 13 residues long. V shed 10 bases and J 6 bases; nucleotides not matched to a gene: 10. The CDR3 region has the DNA TGTGCCTCCGGGACTAGGCCCGTGGATACGCAGTATTTT. Amino acids: CASGTRPVDTQYF.

The chain combines TRBV28 with TRBJ2-2; D not resolved. Looked up from germline, CDR1 is MDHEN and CDR2 is SYDVKM. Trimming pared 3 bases from V and 8 bases from J, leaving 10 bases between. The CDR3 is made up of 13 amino acids. The CDR3 loop is CASSFRATGELFF. CDR3 nucleotide sequence: TGTGCCAGCAGTTTTCGTGCTACTGGGGAGCTGTTTTTT.

A single count supports this clone. V is TRBV7-2 and J is TRBJ2-3, with 12 positions matching TRBD2. The CDR3 consists of 16 residues. The trim removed 5 bases at V and 2 bases at J, leaving 5 bases unmatched. CDR1 is SGHTA, CDR2 FQGNSA, per germline. The CDR3 loop reads CASSQTSGGNTDTQYF. DNA for the CDR3: TGTGCCAGCAGCCAAACTAGCGGGGGGAACACAGATACGCAGTATTTT.

V usage is TRBV6-5 and J usage is TRBJ2-3; TRBD2 matches 8 bases. J gave up 8 bases and V 6 bases, and 13 bases lay outside the gene matches. Germline V gives CDR1 MNHEY, CDR2 SVGAGI. The CDR3 sequence is 15 residues long. The CDR3 loop reads CASSPTGTRGATQYF. For the CDR3, the DNA is TGTGCCAGCAGCCCCACCGGGACTAGAGGGGCTACGCAGTATTTT.

This chain joins TRBV19 and TRBJ1-4, with TRBD1 matching over 7 bases. CDR1 and CDR2 (germline): LNHDA, SQIVND (reference sequence). V was pared by 3 bases and J by 11 bases, with 15 bases of the junction left unmatched. The CDR3 runs 16 residues. The CDR3 DNA is TGTGCCAGTAGTATCGGACAGGTCGGGGCCAGGAGGAAACTGTTTTTT. Translated: CASSIGQVGARRKLFF.

V and J are TRBV28 and TRBJ2-7; 9 bases fit TRBD1. V lost 8 bases to trimming and J lost 7 bases; unmatched junction nucleotides: 9. Germline CDR1 reads MDHEN; CDR2 reads SYDVKM. This CDR3 spans 13 amino acids. The CDR3 bases are TGTGCCAGCCTCGAACAGGGGGCGAGGGAGCAGTACTTC. Protein product: CASLEQGAREQYF. The complete variable domain, with remaining parts taken from reference TRBV28 and TRBJ2-7, reads DVKVTQSSRYLVKRTGEKVFLECVQDMDHENMFWYRQDPGLGLRLIYFSYDVKMKEKGDIPEGYSVSREKKERFSLILESASTNQTSMYLCASLEQGAREQYFGPGTRLTVT.

This chain uses TRBV2 with TRBJ2-5; no clear D gene. The V end was cut by 8 bases, the J end by 2 bases, with 6 bases between. Germline CDR1 reads SNHLY; CDR2 reads FYNNEI. This CDR3 has 11 residues. The CDR3 DNA follows: TGTGCCAGCGGGATTCAAGAGACCCAGTACTTC. It translates to CASGIQETQYF. Full variable domain (rest looked up from reference TRBV2 and TRBJ2-5): EPEVTQTPSHQVTQMGQEVILRCVPISNHLYFYWYRQILGQKVEFLVSFYNNEISEKSEIFDDQFSVERPDGSNFTLKIRSTKLEDSAMYFCASGIQETQYFGPGTRLLVL.

This clone was seen a few times. The chain uses TRBV2 and TRBJ2-2; D is possibly TRBD2 (6 bases). The germline V and J ends were trimmed by 7 bases and 4 bases, with 13 bases remaining between them. The V gene's germline CDR1 is SNHLY and CDR2 FYNNEI. The CDR3 spans 14 residues. In nucleotides, the CDR3 is TGTGCCAGCAAACCAGCGGGTGGCACCGGGGAGCTGTTTTTT. It encodes CASKPAGGTGELFF.

The rearrangement joins TRBV6-4 to TRBJ2-1, with 9 bases fitting TRBD2. J gave up 4 bases and V 8 bases, and 9 bases lay outside the gene matches. CDR3 size: 15 residues. The germline V gene has CDR1 MRHNA and CDR2 SNTAGT. CDR3 nucleotides: TGTGCCAGCTCCTTTAGCGGGAGTGGTTACAATGAGCAGTTCTTC. It codes for CASSFSGSGYNEQFF.

This clone was seen only a few times. The J gene is TRBJ1-5, the V gene TRBV9, with D perhaps TRBD1 (5 bases). Germline V lookup: CDR1 SGDLS, CDR2 YYNGEE. This CDR3 region has 13 residues. The germline V and J ends were trimmed by 5 bases and 6 bases, with 12 bases remaining between them. Written as DNA, the CDR3 is TGTGCCAGCAGGGGGGAGGGACGTCAGCCCCAGCATTTT. This encodes CASRGEGRQPQHF.

The chain employs TRBV28 and TRBJ2-2; a weak D match, TRBD2 (6 bases). This CDR3 contains 15 residues. V was trimmed by 6 bases and J by 1 base, leaving 12 bases between them. Germline loops: CDR1 MDHEN, CDR2 SYDVKM. The chain's CDR3 is CASSPGTLNTGELFF. The CDR3 DNA reads as TGTGCCAGCAGCCCCGGGACTTTGAACACCGGGGAGCTGTTTTTT.

This chain links TRBV18 with TRBJ2-2; unclear D gene. The CDR3 is 15 residues long. V lost 1 base, J lost 4 bases, and 10 bases lay in between. Germline CDR1 and CDR2: KGHSH and LQKENI. CDR3 protein: CASSPLGQITGELFF. CDR3 DNA sequence: TGTGCCAGCTCACCACTCGGGCAAATCACCGGGGAGCTGTTTTTT.

The rearrangement uses TRBV11-1 and TRBJ2-3, with D maybe TRBD1 (5 bases). The V and J ends lost 6 bases and 5 bases respectively, with 15 bases between them. The CDR3 totals 14 residues. CDR1 is SGHAT, CDR2 FQDESV, per germline (reference sequence). CDR3 in amino acids: CASRIGPQGDTQYF. The CDR3 DNA reads TGTGCCAGCAGGATAGGCCCCCAGGGAGATACGCAGTATTTT.

This rearrangement joins TRBV6-5 to TRBJ1-2; maybe TRBD1 (5 bases). Germline V gives CDR1 MNHEY, CDR2 SVGAGI. Trimming cost V 7 bases and J 8 bases, with 20 bases left between them. This CDR3 has 14 amino acids. CDR3 protein: CASTLSGGRGGYTF. CDR3 coding DNA: TGTGCCAGCACCCTCAGCGGCGGCCGGGGGGGCTACACCTTC.

The chain joins TRBV29-1 to TRBJ1-1; maybe TRBD1 (5 bases). The ends were cut back, 3 bases at V and 1 base at J, with 12 bases in the middle. The CDR3 spans 14 residues. Germline loops: CDR1 SQVTM, CDR2 ANQGSEA. This CDR3 reads CSVDWRGENTEAFF. CDR3 sequence (DNA): TGCAGCGTTGACTGGCGGGGCGAGAACACTGAAGCTTTCTTT.

The chain combines TRBV28 with TRBJ1-2, with D unclear. The V and J ends lost 3 bases and 3 bases respectively, with 8 bases between them. The length of the CDR3 is 13 residues. The germline V gene has CDR1 MDHEN and CDR2 SYDVKM. CDR3 DNA sequence: TGTGCCAGCAGTTTCGGCAACGACTATGGCTACACCTTC. Encoded protein: CASSFGNDYGYTF.